The 21 T cell receptor beta chains presented below share a single source sample, sequenced in a study of cytomegalovirus exposure and HLA in healthy donors. PCR involved 60 Vbeta and 13 Jbeta primers. Assay: immunoSEQ multiplex PCR; the TCRdb copy retains only in-frame clones and omits some. Among some 130,000 clones listed, 75% to 85% were seen once. The sequencing input was PBMCs. Every receptor here comes from a male donor in good health and CMV-seronegative.

This chain links TRBV4-1 with TRBJ2-5, with D possibly being TRBD1 (5 bases). V lost 0 bases to trimming and J lost 1 base, with 9 bases between them. The CDR3 loop spans 15 amino acids. Germline CDR1 and CDR2: MGHRA and YSYEKL. The CDR3 region is CASSQDNRIQETQYF. CDR3 DNA: TGCGCCAGCAGCCAAGATAACAGGATCCAAGAGACCCAGTACTTC.

The V call is TRBV7-9, the J call TRBJ1-6; 7 bases match TRBD1. The CDR3 is 13 amino acids. Unmatched junction bases numbered 6, after V lost 7 bases and J lost 9 bases. Germline assignment: CDR1 SEHNR and CDR2 FQNEAQ (reference sequence). Here the CDR3 DNA reads TGTGCCAGCACCAGAACAGGGGTTTCACCCCTCCACTTT. It yields the protein CASTRTGVSPLHF.

The CDR3 protein is CASRTDYTDTQYF. CDR3 DNA sequence: TGTGCCAGCAGAACGGACTACACAGATACGCAGTATTTT. The rearrangement links TRBV6-1 to TRBJ2-3; weak D call: TRBD2 (6 bases). V gave up 6 bases and J gave up 2 bases, with 9 bases separating them. Germline V CDR1 and CDR2: MNHNS, SASEGT. The CDR3 length is 13 residues.

V gene TRBV7-2 combines with J gene TRBJ2-7; 9 positions match TRBD1. CDR1 SGHTA and CDR2 FQGNSA come from the germline V gene. V trimming: 4 bases; J trimming: 5 bases; junction bases outside the gene matches: 9. The CDR3 is 15 amino acids. CDR3 sequence (DNA): TGTGCCAGCAGCTCTAACAGGGGGCTGCGGGACGAGCAGTACTTC. It is translated as CASSSNRGLRDEQYF.

This chain connects TRBV11-1 to TRBJ2-5, with D possibly matching TRBD2 (6 bases). Germline V CDR1 and CDR2: SGHAT, FQDESV (reference sequence). The V and J ends lost 5 bases and 3 bases respectively, with 13 bases between them. The CDR3 has 14 amino acids. As DNA, the CDR3 is TGTGCCAGCAGCGTACGGGACTTGGAAGAGACCCAGTACTTC. It translates to CASSVRDLEETQYF.

CDR3 DNA sequence: TGCGCCAGCACCTGGACAGGGCCTACCTATGGCTACACCTTC. It yields the protein CASTWTGPTYGYTF. The V gene is TRBV5-1, the J gene TRBJ1-2, with 8 bases that match TRBD1. This CDR3 spans 14 amino acids. Germline V CDR1 and CDR2: SGHRS, YFSETQ. Losses at the gene ends were 6 bases for V and 4 bases for J; bases not matched to a gene: 8.

The chain combines TRBV5-1 with TRBJ2-5; 10 bases line up with TRBD1. The CDR3 loop spans 15 amino acids. The ends lost 2 bases at V and 11 bases at J; junction bases unmatched: 12. From germline, CDR1 is SGHRS and CDR2 YFSETQ. DNA of the CDR3: TGCGCCAGCAGCTTTTCCGGGACAGGGGTTGTGGAGCAGTACTTC. Protein: CASSFSGTGVVEQYF.

This clone has a handful of counts. The chain is built from TRBV5-1 and TRBJ2-5; TRBD2 matches 10 bases. Trimming removed 2 bases from V and 2 bases from J; junction bases left unmatched: 6. CDR1 SGHRS and CDR2 YFSETQ come from the germline V gene. The CDR3 sequence is 16 residues long. CDR3 loop: CASSLGLAEAQETQYF. The CDR3 DNA follows: TGCGCCAGCAGCTTAGGACTAGCGGAGGCACAAGAGACCCAGTACTTC. Using reference TRBV5-1 and TRBJ2-5 for the parts outside the CDR3, the full variable domain is KAGVTQTPRYLIKTRGQQVTLSCSPISGHRSVSWYQQTPGQGLQFLFEYFSETQRNKGNFPGRFSGRQFSNSRSEMNVSTLELGDSALYLCASSLGLAEAQETQYFGPGTRLLVL.

The rearrangement links TRBV5-4 to TRBJ2-1, with D maybe TRBD2 (5 bases). Looked up from germline, CDR1 is SGHNT and CDR2 is YYREEE (reference sequence). V was shortened by 6 bases and J by 4 bases, with 20 bases between the two germline ends. The CDR3 consists of 16 residues. In nucleotides, the CDR3 is TGTGCCAGCAACTCCAAAGGCGGCGGGCCTTACAATGAGCAGTTCTTC. Protein product: CASNSKGGGPYNEQFF.

This chain links TRBV5-1 with TRBJ2-2; 8 bases map to TRBD1. V shed 4 bases and J 3 bases; nucleotides not matched to a gene: 2. The CDR3 loop spans 14 amino acids. The germline V gene has CDR1 SGHRS and CDR2 YFSETQ. The CDR3 DNA is TGCGCCAGCAGCCCAGGGGGCCACACCGGGGAGCTGTTTTTT. This sequence encodes CASSPGGHTGELFF. The full variable domain, completed using reference TRBV5-1 and TRBJ2-2, is KAGVTQTPRYLIKTRGQQVTLSCSPISGHRSVSWYQQTPGQGLQFLFEYFSETQRNKGNFPGRFSGRQFSNSRSEMNVSTLELGDSALYLCASSPGGHTGELFFGEGSRLTVL.

The chain employs TRBV28 and TRBJ1-2, with 9 bases that match TRBD1. CDR1 and CDR2 (germline): MDHEN, SYDVKM. The CDR3 runs 17 residues. The ends lost 9 bases at V and 6 bases at J; junction bases unmatched: 20. CDR3 in amino acids: CARSIRRRDRVLHGYTF. The DNA of the CDR3 is TGTGCCAGGAGTATTAGGCGCCGGGACAGGGTTCTTCATGGCTACACCTTC.

This rearrangement joins TRBV5-6 to TRBJ2-7, with 9 positions matching TRBD2. This CDR3 spans 16 amino acids. J was trimmed by 3 bases and V by 2 bases; bases with no gene match: 9. Germline V gives CDR1 SGHDT, CDR2 YYEEEE. The CDR3 coding sequence is TGTGCCAGCAGCTTACAACGGACTAGCGTCTACTACGAGCAGTACTTC. Translating gives CASSLQRTSVYYEQYF.

The rearrangement uses TRBV6-4 and TRBJ1-1, with a tentative D call TRBD1 (6 bases). The V and J ends lost 3 bases and 6 bases respectively, with 14 bases between them. CDR3 length: 14 residues. CDR1 and CDR2 (germline): MRHNA, SNTAGT. The CDR3 reads CASSEVPGAAEAFF. CDR3 DNA: TGTGCCAGCAGTGAAGTACCAGGGGCGGCTGAAGCTTTCTTT.

This clone has just one count. V is TRBV6-4 and J is TRBJ1-2; 9 bases map to TRBD1. This CDR3 comprises 13 residues. CDR1 and CDR2 (germline): MRHNA, SNTAGT. J lost 8 bases, V lost 5 bases, and 6 bases had no gene match. The CDR3 loop reads CASSQGQGDGYTF. The CDR3 DNA is TGTGCCAGCAGTCAGGGACAGGGTGACGGCTACACCTTC.

This chain connects TRBV6-5 to TRBJ2-6; possibly TRBD2 for D (5 bases). V was clipped by 2 bases and J by 0 bases, with 8 bases between them. This CDR3 comprises 16 residues. Germline loops: CDR1 MNHEY, CDR2 SVGAGI. CDR3 protein: CASSYEGGSGANVLTF. The CDR3 bases are TGTGCCAGCAGTTACGAGGGCGGCTCTGGGGCCAACGTCCTGACTTTC.

The chain couples TRBV25-1 to TRBJ1-4; 8 bases fit TRBD1. CDR3 length: 15 amino acids. Per germline, CDR1 MGHDK and CDR2 SYGVNS. The junction had 4 bases not matched to a gene; V was cut back by 3 bases and J by 4 bases. The CDR3 protein is CASSEQGAGNEKLFF. CDR3 nucleotides: TGTGCCAGCAGTGAGCAGGGGGCGGGTAATGAAAAACTGTTTTTT.

CDR3 region: CASSDRDRGQETQYF. The CDR3 bases are TGCGCCAGCAGCGATAGGGACAGGGGGCAAGAGACCCAGTACTTC. This chain links TRBV4-1 with TRBJ2-5; TRBD1 agrees at 11 bases. The V gene end was trimmed by 5 bases and the J gene end by 2 bases; junction bases not matched to a gene: 4. Germline V gene data show CDR1 as MGHRA and CDR2 as YSYEKL. The CDR3 extends over 15 amino acids.

J is TRBJ1-5 and V is TRBV18; TRBD1 matches at 8 bases. Germline CDR1 reads KGHSH; CDR2 reads LQKENI. V dropped 2 bases and J dropped 5; count of bases not matched to a gene: 5. CDR3 size: 15 residues. The CDR3 DNA reads TGTGCCAGCTCACCATTACGGGGACAGGATCAGCCCCAGCATTTT. The encoded protein is CASSPLRGQDQPQHF.

V gene TRBV7-2 combines with J gene TRBJ2-7; D not certain. The CDR3 runs 14 residues. Germline V gene sequence: CDR1 SGHTA, CDR2 FQGNSA. V lost 5 bases to trimming and J lost 2 bases, with 13 bases between them. This CDR3 is CASSQDTNPYEQYF. The CDR3 DNA reads TGTGCCAGCAGCCAGGATACAAACCCCTACGAGCAGTACTTC.

The V call is TRBV5-4, the J call TRBJ2-3; D remains unclear. V lost 1 base, J lost 6 bases, and 9 bases lay in between. Germline V gives CDR1 SGHNT, CDR2 YYREEE (reference sequence). The CDR3 extends over 13 amino acids. The CDR3 DNA is TGTGCCAGCAGCTTGTCGACCAGGGATACGCAGTATTTT. Translated: CASSLSTRDTQYF.

The chain couples TRBV29-1 to TRBJ2-3; 8 bases line up with TRBD2. Germline CDR1 is SQVTM and CDR2 is ANQGSEA. The CDR3 spans 17 residues. Trimming took 7 bases from V and 4 from J; bases not matched to a gene: 19. The CDR3 DNA reads as TGCAGCGCGCGACGGGGAAGTAGCGGGATTGGAGCAGATACGCAGTATTTT. Amino acids: CSARRGSSGIGADTQYF.